This is a list of T cell receptor beta chains from one sample in a study of STAT5B mutations in CD4+ large granular lymphocyte leukemia. Method: immunoSEQ multiplex PCR; TCRdb's copy keeps in-frame clones and lacks some. This table has tens of thousands of clones, less than 85% appearing once. Material for sequencing was CD4+ T cells from blood buffy coats. The receptors were sampled from a human donor in good health. Both conserved end residues are part of each CDR3. The D gene is left open where the match is weak. Size is omitted from some rows. Given values are once, few, many or a class for expanded clones.

J gene | clone size | D gene | V gene | CDR3 DNA | CDR3 protein
TRBJ1-1 | NA | TRBD1 | TRBV5-8 | TGTGCCAGCAGTCCTTACAGGGGGCTCTACACTGAAGCTTTCTTT | CASSPYRGLYTEAFF
TRBJ2-7 | NA | NA | TRBV28 | TGTGCCAGCAGTGAACCAGGGGAAACCTACGAGCAGTACTTC | CASSEPGETYEQYF
TRBJ1-4 | NA | TRBD1 | TRBV10-3 | TGTGCCATCAGTGGGGACAGAGATAATGAAAAACTGTTTTTT | CAISGDRDNEKLFF
TRBJ1-3 | NA | NA | TRBV28 | TGTGCCAGCATGTTGGGGGCAAAGGAAAACACCATATATTTT | CASMLGAKENTIYF
TRBJ2-2 | few | NA | TRBV5-1 | TGCGCCAGCAGCTGGGGACCACCGAACACCGGGGAGCTGTTTTTT | CASSWGPPNTGELFF
TRBJ1-1 | NA | NA | TRBV19 | TGTGCCAGTAGAACCTACCCCAGTTGGGGGCCTGAAGCTTTCTTT | CASRTYPSWGPEAFF
TRBJ2-3 | NA | TRBD2 | TRBV7-9 | TGTGCCAGCAGCTTTGTGGGACTAGCGGGGGGAACAGATACGCAGTATTTT | CASSFVGLAGGTDTQYF
TRBJ2-3 | NA | TRBD1 | TRBV11-2 | TGTGCCAGCAGCGCCGACAGGGTTGGGGCTAGCACAGATACGCAGTATTTT | CASSADRVGASTDTQYF
TRBJ2-2 | NA | NA | TRBV7-9 | TGTGCCAGCAGCGCGTCCGGGACACCCGGGGAGCTGTTTTTT | CASSASGTPGELFF
TRBJ1-2 | few | NA | TRBV7-8 | TGTGCCAGCAGCTTAGGGGGTAACTATGGCTACACCTTC | CASSLGGNYGYTF
TRBJ1-1 | NA | TRBD1 | TRBV11-2 | TGTGCCAGCAGCTTAGTCATGGGACCGACAGGGGGAGGTGGTACTGAAGCTTTCTTT | CASSLVMGPTGGGGTEAFF
TRBJ1-1 | NA | NA | TRBV30 | TGTGCCTGGAGTAGGGTCAACACTGAAGCTTTCTTT | CAWSRVNTEAFF
TRBJ2-6 | NA | NA | TRBV2 | TGTGCCAGCAGTGAAGCGCGGTGGGCCGGGGCCAACGTCCTGACCTTC | CASSEARWAGANVLTF
TRBJ2-7 | NA | NA | TRBV29-1 | TGCAGCGTTGATCTCTCTTGGGAGCGGGTACTCTCCTACGAGCAGTACTTC | CSVDLSWERVLSYEQYF
TRBJ1-5 | NA | NA | TRBV30 | TGTGCCTGGAGTAGGCAGGGTGGTCAGCCCCAGCATTTT | CAWSRQGGQPQHF
TRBJ2-7 | NA | TRBD2 | TRBV28 | TGTGCCAGCAGTTTTCTAGCGGGAGGGCCGAACGAGCAGTACTTC | CASSFLAGGPNEQYF
TRBJ2-3 | NA | TRBD1 | TRBV6-4 | TGTGCCAGCAGTGAAGAACGACAGGGCCGTCAGTATTTT | CASSEERQGRQYF
TRBJ1-2 | NA | TRBD1 | TRBV6-1 | TGTGCCAGCAATCAGGACAGGGTAGTCGACTATGGCTACACCTTC | CASNQDRVVDYGYTF
TRBJ2-5 | NA | TRBD2 | TRBV19 | TGTGCCAGTAGTAGGGAGGGCACCGGCGGATTAGAGACCCAGTACTTC | CASSREGTGGLETQYF
TRBJ1-2 | NA | NA | TRBV19 | TGTGCCAGTTGCCCCAGGGGATTAGACTATGGCTACACCTTC | CASCPRGLDYGYTF
TRBJ1-2 | NA | NA | TRBV28 | TGTGCCAGCAGTTTGAGCTTGGGGGGTGGCTATGGCTACACCTTC | CASSLSLGGGYGYTF
TRBJ2-1 | NA | NA | TRBV6-5 | TGTGCCAGCAGTGACGGACTAGAGCAGTTCTTC | CASSDGLEQFF
TRBJ1-5 | NA | TRBD1 | TRBV29-1 | TGCAGCGTGACCGGGACAGGGAGAGATCAGCCCCAGCATTTT | CSVTGTGRDQPQHF
TRBJ2-5 | NA | TRBD2 | TRBV25-1 | TGTGCCAGCGGCATGGCGGGGGGTGGGGGAGAGACCCAGTACTTC | CASGMAGGGGETQYF
TRBJ2-3 | NA | TRBD2 | TRBV18 | TGTGCCAGCTCATATACTAGCGGGAGCACAGATACGCAGTATTTT | CASSYTSGSTDTQYF
TRBJ1-1 | NA | NA | TRBV7-8 | TGTGCCAGCAGCTTCGATTCGAACCTCCTCACTGAAGCTTTCTTT | CASSFDSNLLTEAFF